The clone carrying this TCR beta chain was seen a few times. Its specificity is unknown. CDR3 length: 14 residues. V lost 2 bases and J 3 bases, leaving 10 bases between the germline ends. CDR1 MNHEY and CDR2 SVGAGI come from the germline V gene. The record originates from a study of CD8 T cells in ankylosing spondylitis. TCRdb itself ran the 5' RACE reads through MiXCR, one entry per CDR3 protein. The sample holds some 130,000 distinct CDR3 sequences, 15% to 20% seen once. Whole-study results and caveats: Apparently characteristic of ankylosing spondylitis blood was a TCR beta motif (eight highly homologous variants).

The specimen was blood, either unsorted or a sorted T cell fraction (not recorded which). The sequence was obtained from a male donor with ankylosing spondylitis. The chain uses TRBV6-5 and TRBJ1-1, with a possible D match to TRBD1 (6 bases). CDR3 in DNA: TGTGCCAGCAGTTACGTGGAGGGGGACACTGAAGCTTTCTTT. Protein sequence: CASSYVEGDTEAFF.